The 2 T cell receptor beta chains given below trace back to one sample, sequenced in a study of blood T cell repertoires in COVID-19. TCRdb's copy holds only in-frame clones and misses some; the assay was immunoSEQ multiplex PCR. The sample records 60,000 to 70,000 clones, approximately 85% being singletons. The specimen was peripheral blood. Receptors originate from a man of 80 years or more with acute or convalescent COVID-19.

This chain links TRBV24-1 with TRBJ2-7; TRBD2 agrees at 8 bases. J was trimmed by 4 bases and V by 4 bases; bases with no gene match: 5. This CDR3 is 14 amino acids long. CDR1 is KGHDR, CDR2 SFDVKD, per germline. CDR3 DNA: TGTGCCACCAGTGAGCGGACTAGCCAGTACGAGCAGTACTTC. Its protein is CATSERTSQYEQYF.

This chain joins TRBV6-5 and TRBJ1-3; D is uncertain. The germline V and J ends were trimmed by 6 bases and 4 bases, with 13 bases remaining between them. The CDR3 contains 14 residues. In germline, CDR1 is MNHEY, CDR2 SVGAGI. As DNA, the CDR3 is TGTGCCAGCAGCCTCACCAGTCCCGGAAACACCATATATTTT. Translated, it gives CASSLTSPGNTIYF.